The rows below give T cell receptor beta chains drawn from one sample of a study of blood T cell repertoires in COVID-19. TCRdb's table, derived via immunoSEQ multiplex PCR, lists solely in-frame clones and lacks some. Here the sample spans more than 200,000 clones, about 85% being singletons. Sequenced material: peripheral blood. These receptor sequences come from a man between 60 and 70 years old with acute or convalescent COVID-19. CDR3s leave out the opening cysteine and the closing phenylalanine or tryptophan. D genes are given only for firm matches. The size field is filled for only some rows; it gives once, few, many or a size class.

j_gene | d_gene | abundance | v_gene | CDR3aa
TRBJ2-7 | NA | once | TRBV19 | ASSILTGPTYEQY
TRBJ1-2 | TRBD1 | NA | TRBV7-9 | ASSLEGAHYGYT
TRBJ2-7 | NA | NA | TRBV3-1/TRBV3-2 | ASSQGAVPAYEQY
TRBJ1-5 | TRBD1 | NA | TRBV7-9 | ASSPGTGFNQPQH
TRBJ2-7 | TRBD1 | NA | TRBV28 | ASMIADRPSYEQY
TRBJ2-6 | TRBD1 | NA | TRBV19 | ASTQIGTGPGANVLT
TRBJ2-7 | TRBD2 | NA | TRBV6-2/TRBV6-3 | ASSYSSRASGMGYEQY
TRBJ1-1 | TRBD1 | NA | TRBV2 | ASRVDRGFGTEAF
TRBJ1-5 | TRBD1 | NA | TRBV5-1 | ASSSTGTENQPQH
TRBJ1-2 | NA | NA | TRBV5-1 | ASSGSQGDYGYT
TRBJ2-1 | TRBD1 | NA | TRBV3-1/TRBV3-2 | ASWDRANNEQF
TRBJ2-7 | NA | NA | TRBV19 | ASSVRESYEQY
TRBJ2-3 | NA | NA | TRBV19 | ASSMGTTRADTQY
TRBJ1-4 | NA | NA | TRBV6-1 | ASSEMWGGLREKLF
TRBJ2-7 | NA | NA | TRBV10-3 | ASGEGQGPSYEQY
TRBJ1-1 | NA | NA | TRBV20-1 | SASKGGDTEAF
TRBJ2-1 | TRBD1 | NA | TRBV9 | ASSPWGQRNNEQF
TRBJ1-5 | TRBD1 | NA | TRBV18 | ASSEGQGVNQPQH
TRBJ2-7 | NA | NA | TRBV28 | ASSLRGARYEQY
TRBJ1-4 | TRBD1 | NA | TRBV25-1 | ASSERDRANEKLF
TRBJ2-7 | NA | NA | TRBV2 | ASSERRGHLSYEQY
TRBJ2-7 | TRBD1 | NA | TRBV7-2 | ASSLAWGQGPYYEQY
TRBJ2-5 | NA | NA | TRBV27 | ASSLIGGRETQY
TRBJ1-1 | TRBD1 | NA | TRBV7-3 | ASSPEGTEGFTEAF
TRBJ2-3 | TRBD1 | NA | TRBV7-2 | ASSLSGTGATGTQY
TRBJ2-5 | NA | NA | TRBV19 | ASSIGAGQETQY
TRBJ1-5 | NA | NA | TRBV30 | AWTTGMGFNQPQH
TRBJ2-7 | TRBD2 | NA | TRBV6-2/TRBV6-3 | ASSYSRWEPAGALGEQY
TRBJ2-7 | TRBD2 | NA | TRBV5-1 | ASTRGDSGSVYEQY
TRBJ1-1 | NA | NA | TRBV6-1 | ASSEPQQGQAEAF
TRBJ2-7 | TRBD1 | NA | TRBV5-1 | ASSLTGTGTYEQY
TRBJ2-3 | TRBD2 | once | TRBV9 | ASSPRGGRAVGDTQY
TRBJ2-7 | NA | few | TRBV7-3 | ASSRPGYEQY
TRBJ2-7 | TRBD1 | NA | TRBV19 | ASSADRFYEQY
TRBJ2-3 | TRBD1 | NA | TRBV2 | ASSDQGAGADTQY
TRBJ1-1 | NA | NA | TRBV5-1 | ASSLRRQDTEAF
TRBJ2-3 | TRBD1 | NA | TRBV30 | AWSRDSLTDTQY
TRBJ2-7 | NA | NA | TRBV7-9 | ASSPDYEQY
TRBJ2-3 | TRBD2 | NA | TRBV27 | ASRWTSGGSDTQY
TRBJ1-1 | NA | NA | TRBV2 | ASSDMANTEAF
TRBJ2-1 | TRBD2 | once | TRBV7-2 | ASSETSGSSYNEQF
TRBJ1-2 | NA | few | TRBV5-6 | ASSLFQDYGYT
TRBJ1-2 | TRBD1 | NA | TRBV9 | ASSGTGGWDNYGYT
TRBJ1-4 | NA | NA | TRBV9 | ASSVEGTRGEKLF
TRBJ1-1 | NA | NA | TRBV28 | ASSNSDRITEAF
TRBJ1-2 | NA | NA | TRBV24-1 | ATSERTHYGYT
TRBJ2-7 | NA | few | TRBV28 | ASSFQDSPLGSYEQY
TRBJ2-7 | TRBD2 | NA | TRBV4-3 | ASSQDWLAGAYEQY
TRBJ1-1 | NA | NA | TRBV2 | ATTLGRLTKAF
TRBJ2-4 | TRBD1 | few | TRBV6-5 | ASSDRVGAKNIQY
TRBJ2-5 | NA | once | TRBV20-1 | SARDEQTQY
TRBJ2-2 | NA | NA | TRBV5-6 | ASSFEGTAGELF
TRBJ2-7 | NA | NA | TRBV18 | ASSGGRAGLASYEQY
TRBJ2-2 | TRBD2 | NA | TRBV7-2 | ASSLHTSGRGTGELF
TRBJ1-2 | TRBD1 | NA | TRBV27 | ASSLSGGYIGGQGANYGYT